The entry below gives a single T cell receptor (beta chain) sequence along with its context. Its antigen is not known. This entry is derived from a study of shared clonotypes between healthy human individuals. Study background: The donor pool was made up of a couple of women and a few men aged 18 to 49. General observations from the study: It was the non-shared clonotypes that had lower generation probabilities than clonotypes shared by all four donors. The diversity represented, both genetic and in exposure history, was limited by few donors.

This CDR3 spans 11 amino acids. Between the trimmed V and J ends, which lost 3 bases and 7 bases, there was a span of 8 bases. Looked up from germline, CDR1 is SGDLS and CDR2 is YYNGEE. Assay used: immunoSEQ multiplex PCR; TCRdb lists only in-frame clones, some missing. Among about 580,000 clones listed, roughly 98% were seen once. Positively selected for CCR7, the CD45RO-negative cells used as naive CD8 cells excluded terminally differentiated effector memory CD45RA+ cells. Sequenced: naive CD8+ T cells sorted from blood. This sequence originates from a man aged 30 to 45 in good health. The rearrangement links TRBV9 to TRBJ2-7; D unresolved. The CDR3 protein is CASSDLREQYF. DNA of the CDR3: TGTGCCAGCAGCGATCTTCGGGAGCAGTACTTC.